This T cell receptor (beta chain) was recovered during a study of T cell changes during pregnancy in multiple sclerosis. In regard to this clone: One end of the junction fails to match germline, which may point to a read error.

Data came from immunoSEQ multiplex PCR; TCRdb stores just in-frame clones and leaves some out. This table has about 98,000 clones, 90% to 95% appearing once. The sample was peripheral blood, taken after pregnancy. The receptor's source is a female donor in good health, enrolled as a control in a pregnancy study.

DNA for the CDR3: TGTACCAGTAGTATAACGCCACAGGGGGCCCGCGAGCAGTACTTC. As protein: CTSSITPQGAREQYF. V usage is TRBV19 and J usage is TRBJ2-7, with TRBD1 matching 9 bases. Germline V lookup: CDR1 LNHDA, CDR2 SQIVND (reference sequence). This CDR3 comprises 15 residues.